These 15 T cell receptor beta chains were sequenced from one sample in a study of PD-1 blockade in classical Hodgkin lymphoma. Profiling relied on immunoSEQ multiplex PCR, and the TCRdb table lists in-frame clones only, not all of them. The sample shows roughly 70,000 clones, 71% of them seen only once. Each and every patient relapsed after autologous stem cell transplantation, and patients got differing brentuximab vedotin exposure. The sample here was peripheral blood mononuclear cells (PBMCs), taken before the second cycle of nivolumab. The receptors were sampled from a human donor with classical Hodgkin lymphoma.

The chain couples TRBV21-1 to TRBJ2-1; the table gives TRBD1 as D, unverified against the DNA. TRBV21-1 is designated a pseudogene. The CDR3 totals 17 residues. The CDR3 here is CASSIGDTGPSYNEQFF. The CDR3 nucleotides are TGTGCCAGCAGCATTGGAGATACAGGGCCGTCCTACAATGAGCAGTTCTTC.

The chain recombines TRBV5-1 with TRBJ1-4; 7 bases fit TRBD1. The germline gives CDR1 SGHRS, CDR2 YFSETQ. The V gene end was trimmed by 3 bases and the J gene end by 0 bases; junction bases not matched to a gene: 2. This CDR3 comprises 15 residues. CDR3 loop: CASSSGQPTNEKLFF. CDR3 coding DNA: TGCGCCAGCAGCTCGGGACAGCCAACTAATGAAAAACTGTTTTTT. Based on the CDR3 plus reference TRBV5-1 and TRBJ1-4, the full variable domain is KAGVTQTPRYLIKTRGQQVTLSCSPISGHRSVSWYQQTPGQGLQFLFEYFSETQRNKGNFPGRFSGRQFSNSRSEMNVSTLELGDSALYLCASSSGQPTNEKLFFGSGTQLSVL.

This rearrangement joins TRBV5-1 to TRBJ1-1, with 10 bases identical to TRBD1. This CDR3 has 14 amino acids. Per germline, CDR1 SGHRS and CDR2 YFSETQ. V shed 4 bases and J 5 bases; nucleotides not matched to a gene: 5. The CDR3 nucleotides read TGCGCCAGCAGCACGGGACAGGGGTTGACTGAAGCTTTCTTT. This gives the protein CASSTGQGLTEAFF.

The rearrangement links TRBV5-1 to TRBJ2-1; 8 bases are a match to TRBD1. Trimming cost V 2 bases and J 3 bases; bases outside gene matches: 4. Germline lookup yields CDR1 SGHRS and CDR2 YFSETQ. There are 15 residues in the CDR3. The CDR3 DNA reads as TGCGCCAGCAGCTTACAGGGGGAATACTACAATGAGCAGTTCTTC. It translates to CASSLQGEYYNEQFF.

The genes are TRBV5-4 and TRBJ2-5; D is perhaps TRBD2 (6 bases). The germline CDR1 and CDR2 sequences are SGHNT and YYREEE (reference sequence). The CDR3 loop spans 12 amino acids. Trimming pared 3 bases from V and 4 bases from J, leaving 7 bases between. The CDR3 nucleotides read TGTGCCAGCAGCTGGGGAGGAGAGACCCAGTACTTC. Translation gives CASSWGGETQYF.

The J gene is TRBJ2-1, the V gene TRBV5-1, with 7 bases matching TRBD1. V was clipped by 3 bases and J by 3 bases; unmatched bases: 6. Germline assignment: CDR1 SGHRS and CDR2 YFSETQ. This CDR3 contains 15 residues. The CDR3 DNA follows: TGCGCCAGCAGCTCTAACAGGGGTCACTACAATGAGCAGTTCTTC. This codes for CASSSNRGHYNEQFF.

The genes are TRBV7-2 and TRBJ1-4; 8 nucleotides align to TRBD1. This CDR3 comprises 15 residues. Trimming at V came to 5 bases and at J to 2 bases, leaving 4 bases not matched to a gene. Germline lookup yields CDR1 SGHTA and CDR2 FQGNSA. The CDR3 DNA reads as TGTGCCAGCAGCATCCGACAGGGGACTAATGAAAAACTGTTTTTT. Translation: CASSIRQGTNEKLFF.

V and J are TRBV5-6 and TRBJ2-5; no clear D gene. The CDR3 is 14 amino acids. The V end lost 0 bases, the J end lost 0 bases, and 6 bases lay between the germline ends. Germline V gene sequence: CDR1 SGHDT, CDR2 YYEEEE. This CDR3 is CASSLAGYQETQYF. As DNA, the CDR3 is TGTGCCAGCAGCTTGGCCGGGTACCAAGAGACCCAGTACTTC.

The V gene is TRBV6-5, the J gene TRBJ2-1; tentative D call: TRBD1 (5 bases). Germline CDR1 and CDR2: MNHEY and SVGAGI. This CDR3 is built from 13 residues. Trimming stripped 5 bases from V and 9 bases from J, with 14 bases between. CDR3 protein: CASSRGQGGEQFF. CDR3 coding DNA: TGTGCCAGCAGTAGGGGCCAGGGCGGTGAGCAGTTCTTC.

The rearrangement uses TRBV19 and TRBJ2-7; D gene unclear. This CDR3 has 12 residues. From germline, CDR1 is LNHDA and CDR2 SQIVND (reference sequence). V dropped 6 bases and J dropped 6 bases, with 12 bases sitting between them. The CDR3, as DNA: TGTGCCAGTAGGTCCTGGGAAGGCGAGCAGTACTTC. This sequence encodes CASRSWEGEQYF.

The J gene is TRBJ1-2, the V gene TRBV29-1; D is ambiguous. Trimming left V 6 bases short and J 9 bases short, with 17 bases between. CDR1 and CDR2 (germline): SQVTM, ANQGSEA. The CDR3 is made up of 12 amino acids. CDR3 coding DNA: TGCAGCGTCCTCACAGCTATTTACAGCTACACCTTC. Residues: CSVLTAIYSYTF.

The chain couples TRBV11-3 to TRBJ1-3; TRBD1 is a possible D gene (5 bases). The V end was cut by 0 bases, the J end by 0 bases, with 9 bases between. CDR1 is SGHNT and CDR2 is YENEEA in the germline V gene. This CDR3 is 16 amino acids long. DNA of the CDR3: TGTGCCAGCAGCTTAGAAGGGGCAGGCTCTGGAAACACCATATATTTT. It yields the protein CASSLEGAGSGNTIYF.

This clone appeared a single time. The chain combines TRBV5-1 with TRBJ2-2, with D hard to call. V dropped 4 bases and J dropped 0 bases, with 7 bases sitting between them. This CDR3 has 14 residues. CDR1 SGHRS and CDR2 YFSETQ come from the germline V gene. The CDR3 nucleotides are TGCGCCAGCAGCGCCCTGGCGAACACCGGGGAGCTGTTTTTT. It encodes CASSALANTGELFF.

V gene TRBV4-1 combines with J gene TRBJ2-1; D is uncertain. The germline CDR1 and CDR2 sequences are MGHRA and YSYEKL. V lost 4 bases and J lost 4, with 8 bases in between. The CDR3 runs to 13 residues. The CDR3 is CASSLSSYNEQFF. The CDR3 bases are TGCGCCAGCAGCCTCTCCTCGTACAATGAGCAGTTCTTC.

This clone was counted a few times. The rearrangement joins TRBV25-1 to TRBJ2-1; D gene unclear. Germline V gives CDR1 MGHDK, CDR2 SYGVNS. Trimming cost V 8 bases and J 10 bases, with 9 bases left between them. The CDR3 is 10 residues long. CDR3 sequence reads: CASRASEQFF. DNA of the CDR3: TGTGCCAGCCGGGCCTCCGAGCAGTTCTTC. Filled out from reference TRBV25-1 and TRBJ2-1, the complete variable domain reads EADIYQTPRYLVIGTGKKITLECSQTMGHDKMYWYQQDPGMELHLIHYSYGVNSTEKGDLSSESTVSRIRTEHFPLTLESARPSHTSQYLCASRASEQFFGPGTRLTVL.